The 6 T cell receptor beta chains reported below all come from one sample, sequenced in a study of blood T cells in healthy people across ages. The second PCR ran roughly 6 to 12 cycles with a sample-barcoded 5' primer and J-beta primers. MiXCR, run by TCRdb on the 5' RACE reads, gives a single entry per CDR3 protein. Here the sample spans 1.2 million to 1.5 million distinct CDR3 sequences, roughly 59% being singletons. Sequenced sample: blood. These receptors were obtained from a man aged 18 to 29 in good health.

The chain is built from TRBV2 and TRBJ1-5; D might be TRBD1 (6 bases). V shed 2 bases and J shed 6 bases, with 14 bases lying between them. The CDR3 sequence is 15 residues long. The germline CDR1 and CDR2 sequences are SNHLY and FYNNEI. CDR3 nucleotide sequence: TGTGCCAGCAGTGAATGGGGGCCTCTTTCTCAGCCCCAGCATTTT. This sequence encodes CASSEWGPLSQPQHF. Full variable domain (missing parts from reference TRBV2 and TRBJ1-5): EPEVTQTPSHQVTQMGQEVILRCVPISNHLYFYWYRQILGQKVEFLVSFYNNEISEKSEIFDDQFSVERPDGSNFTLKIRSTKLEDSAMYFCASSEWGPLSQPQHFGDGTRLSIL.

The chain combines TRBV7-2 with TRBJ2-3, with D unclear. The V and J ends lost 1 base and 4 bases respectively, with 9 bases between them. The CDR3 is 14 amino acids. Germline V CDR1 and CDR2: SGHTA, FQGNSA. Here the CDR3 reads CASSLGFGADTQYF. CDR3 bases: TGTGCCAGCAGCTTAGGGTTTGGGGCAGATACGCAGTATTTT.

The CDR3 sequence: CASLTTGTGGYEQYF. CDR3 nucleotide sequence: TGTGCCAGTCTGACGACAGGGACAGGGGGCTACGAGCAGTACTTC. V gene TRBV28 combines with J gene TRBJ2-7; 11 nucleotides agree with TRBD1. With V trimmed by 9 bases and J by 3 bases, 10 bases remained unmatched. Germline assignment: CDR1 MDHEN and CDR2 SYDVKM. The CDR3 sequence is 15 residues long. The full variable domain, completed using reference TRBV28 and TRBJ2-7, is DVKVTQSSRYLVKRTGEKVFLECVQDMDHENMFWYRQDPGLGLRLIYFSYDVKMKEKGDIPEGYSVSREKKERFSLILESASTNQTSMYLCASLTTGTGGYEQYFGPGTRLTVT.

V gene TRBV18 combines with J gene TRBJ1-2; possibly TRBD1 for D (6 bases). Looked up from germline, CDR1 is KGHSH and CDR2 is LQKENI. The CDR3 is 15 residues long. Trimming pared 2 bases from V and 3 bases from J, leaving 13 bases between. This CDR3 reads CASSPGQSGHYGYTF. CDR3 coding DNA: TGTGCCAGCTCACCAGGACAGTCCGGGCACTATGGCTACACCTTC. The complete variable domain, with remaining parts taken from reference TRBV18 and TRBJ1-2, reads NAGVMQNPRHLVRRRGQEARLRCSPMKGHSHVYWYRQLPEEGLKFMVYLQKENIIDESGMPKERFSAEFPKEGPSILRIQQVVRGDSAAYFCASSPGQSGHYGYTFGSGTRLTVV.

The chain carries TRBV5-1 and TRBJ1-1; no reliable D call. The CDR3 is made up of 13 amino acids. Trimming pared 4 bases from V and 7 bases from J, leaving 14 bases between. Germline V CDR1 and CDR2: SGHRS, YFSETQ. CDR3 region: CASSPLGVSEAFF. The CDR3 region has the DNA TGCGCCAGCAGCCCTCTAGGAGTGAGTGAAGCTTTCTTT.

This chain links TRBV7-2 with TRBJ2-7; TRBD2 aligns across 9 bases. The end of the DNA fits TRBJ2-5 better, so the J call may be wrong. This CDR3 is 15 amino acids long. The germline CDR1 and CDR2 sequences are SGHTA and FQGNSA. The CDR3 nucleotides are TGTGCCAGCCCAATAGCGGGGGAAAACCAAGAGACCCAGTACTTC. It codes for CASPIAGENQETQYF.